The 21 T cell receptor beta chains in this list originate from one sample, sequenced in a study of T cells in women clearing cervical HPV infection. Sequencing used immunoSEQ multiplex PCR; TCRdb keeps in-frame clones, though not all of them. The sample's table shows fewer than 35,000 clones. Material for sequencing was blood buffy coat. All receptors derive from a woman between 18 and 70 years old with a cervical HPV16 infection that either progressed to CIN3+ or cleared (not recorded which).

For this clone: The read is 3 residues too short to cover the CDR3 end, so that end is filled in from the germline J gene. The rearrangement links TRBV6-2 or TRBV6-3 to TRBJ1-1; possible D gene TRBD1, 5 bases. The CDR3 is 13 residues long. V lost 6 bases to trimming and J lost 1 base, with 9 bases between them. CDR1 MNHEY and CDR2 SVGEGT come from the germline V gene. The CDR3 loop reads CASRTDRNTEAFF. Incomplete CDR3 DNA: TGTGCCAGCAGAACCGACAGGAACACTGAA.

Turning to this clone: The read terminates 3 residues before the CDR3 end, so the remaining end is supplied by the germline J gene. The J gene is TRBJ1-1, the V gene TRBV7-2; tentative D call: TRBD1 (5 bases). The CDR3 covers 12 residues. Looked up from germline, CDR1 is SGHTA and CDR2 is FQGNSA. The sequenced part of the CDR3 DNA is TGTGCCAGCAGCCCAGGGTTACTAGAA. Encoded protein: CASSPGLLE. The full CDR3 reads CASSPGLLEAFF.

Considering frequency, this clone is medium-sized. Read sequence stops 3 residues before the CDR3 end, and the germline J gene provides the missing end. The V call is TRBV6-4, the J call TRBJ2-2, with 8 nucleotides matching TRBD1. Germline V CDR1 and CDR2: MRHNA, SNTAGT. The length of the CDR3 is 16 residues. Germline trimming cut 0 bases from V and 1 base from J; bases unmatched to any gene: 1. CDR3 sequence reads: CASSDSGTGNTGELFF. The sequenced CDR3 bases are TGTGCCAGCAGTGACTCCGGGACAGGGAACACCGGGGAG.

A remark on this clone: The sequence runs out 3 residues before the end of the CDR3; the remainder is reconstructed from the germline J gene. The chain joins TRBV2 to TRBJ2-2; 7 bases match TRBD1. The CDR3 is 16 residues long. Per the germline V gene, CDR1 is SNHLY and CDR2 is FYNNEI. V shed 5 bases, J shed 3 bases, and the junction held 9 bases outside the gene matches. CDR3 loop: CASSSLDRDDTGELFF. The part of the CDR3 DNA that was read is TGTGCCAGCAGTTCCCTCGACAGGGACGACACCGGGGAG.

Comment on this clone: Read data end 3 residues before the CDR3 end; the end is taken from the germline J gene. The J gene is TRBJ1-2, the V gene TRBV18, with 9 bases lining up with TRBD1. V trimming: 5 bases; J trimming: 4 bases; junction bases outside the gene matches: 8. The CDR3 is 15 residues long. Germline-derived CDR1 and CDR2 are KGHSH and LQKENI. Incomplete CDR3 DNA: TGTGCCAGCTCAATCGGGACAGGGATCAGCTATGGC. As protein: CASSIGTGISYG. The entire CDR3 protein is CASSIGTGISYGYTF. The whole variable domain, remainder taken from reference TRBV18 and TRBJ1-2, is NAGVMQNPRHLVRRRGQEARLRCSPMKGHSHVYWYRQLPEEGLKFMVYLQKENIIDESGMPKERFSAEFPKEGPSILRIQQVVRGDSAAYFCASSIGTGISYGYTFGSGTRLTVV.

The chain's CDR3 is CASKNRGNTEAFF. The CDR3 DNA, read in part, is TGTGCCAGTAAAAACAGGGGGAACACTGAA. The V and J genes are TRBV19 and TRBJ1-1, with 7 bases lining up with TRBD1. The CDR3 goes on 3 residues after the read ends, and that part is filled in from the germline J gene. Unmatched junction bases numbered 3, after V lost 7 bases and J lost 1 base. The CDR3 is made up of 13 amino acids. The V gene's germline CDR1 is LNHDA and CDR2 SQIVND (reference sequence).

With respect to this clone: The read terminates 3 residues before the CDR3 end, so the remaining end is supplied by the germline J gene. The genes are TRBV7-9 and TRBJ1-5; TRBD1 agrees at 7 bases. The CDR3 has 14 amino acids. The V and J ends lost 6 bases and 2 bases, in that order; junction bases with no gene match: 4. Germline V gene sequence: CDR1 SEHNR, CDR2 FQNEAQ (reference sequence). CDR3 region: CASSRGQGNQPQHF. CDR3 DNA (partial): TGTGCCAGCAGTCGCGGACAGGGCAATCAGCCC.

As concerns this clone: From the germline J gene comes the end of the CDR3, since the read stops 3 residues before it. This chain links TRBV18 with TRBJ2-7, with 11 bases that match TRBD2. With V trimmed by 6 bases and J by 3 bases, 7 bases remained unmatched. The length of the CDR3 is 15 residues. Looked up from germline, CDR1 is KGHSH and CDR2 is LQKENI. The CDR3 protein is CASSRTSGSRYEQYF. The DNA read from the CDR3 is TGTGCCAGCTCGCGTACTAGCGGGAGTCGCTACGAG.

The part of the CDR3 DNA that was read is TGTGCCAGCAGCATCGGGACAGGGTTGTACGAG. Protein sequence: CASSIGTGLYE. The CDR3 reads in full as CASSIGTGLYEQYF. The chain links TRBV28 to TRBJ2-7; TRBD1 aligns across 9 bases. The read ends 3 residues early relative to the CDR3; the germline J gene fills the gap. V shed 6 bases and J 4 bases; nucleotides not matched to a gene: 7. The germline CDR1 and CDR2 sequences are MDHEN and SYDVKM. The CDR3 is made up of 14 amino acids.

On this clone itself: Read data end 3 residues before the CDR3 end; the end is taken from the germline J gene. The genes are TRBV5-6 and TRBJ1-2; 9 nucleotides align to TRBD1. V dropped 3 bases and J dropped 4; count of bases not matched to a gene: 4. The CDR3 is 14 residues long. The germline CDR1 and CDR2 sequences are SGHDT and YYEEEE. This CDR3 is CASSSGQGAYGYTF. The sequenced CDR3 bases are TGTGCCAGCAGCTCGGGACAGGGCGCCTATGGC.

For this clone: The read falls 3 residues short of the CDR3 end, and the missing part is taken from the germline J gene. This chain joins TRBV20-1 and TRBJ1-5; D not resolved. Germline loops: CDR1 DFQATT, CDR2 SNEGSKA (reference sequence). The CDR3 covers 13 residues. Deletions cut 3 bases from V and 0 bases from J, with 6 bases between. The CDR3 sequence: CSASTGSNQPQHF. The CDR3 DNA, read in part, is TGCAGTGCTAGTACGGGTAGCAATCAGCCC.

Turning to this clone: The read ends 3 residues shy of where the CDR3 ends; the end is completed using the germline J gene. The chain carries TRBV12-3 or TRBV12-4 and TRBJ2-5, with 8 bases identical to TRBD2. This CDR3 has 13 amino acids. V lost 5 bases and J lost 5; bases outside the gene matches: 4. The CDR3 spells CASSSSGIETQYF. The CDR3 bases that were read are TGTGCCAGCAGTAGTAGCGGGATCGAGACC.

Points on this clone: The CDR3 end is not reached by the read, which stops 3 residues before it; the germline J gene fills it in. This chain joins TRBV5-5 and TRBJ1-2, with D possibly TRBD1 on 6 matching bases. Germline V lookup: CDR1 SGHKS, CDR2 YYEKEE (reference sequence). V dropped 0 bases and J dropped 4 bases, with 10 bases sitting between them. The CDR3 has 14 residues. The chain's CDR3 is CASSLVQGSYGYTF. Partial CDR3 DNA: TGTGCCAGCAGCTTGGTGCAGGGGTCCTATGGC.

To note about this clone: The read finishes 3 residues shy of the CDR3 end, and the germline J gene is used to complete it. The chain combines TRBV18 with TRBJ2-7; 10 bases fit TRBD2. This CDR3 has 14 residues. Germline V lookup: CDR1 KGHSH, CDR2 LQKENI. J gave up 5 bases and V 3 bases, and 4 bases lay outside the gene matches. The CDR3 sequence: CASSPTSGLDEQYF. The covered CDR3 bases are TGTGCCAGCTCACCGACTAGCGGGTTGGACGAG.

A word on this clone: Read data end 3 residues before the CDR3 end; the end is taken from the germline J gene. The V call is TRBV6-1, the J call TRBJ2-4; D is perhaps TRBD1 (5 bases). V was cut by 1 base and J by 9 bases, with 10 bases left in between. This CDR3 is built from 13 residues. CDR1 is MNHNS, CDR2 SASEGT, per germline. The CDR3 region is CASSEGTRGIQYF. CDR3 DNA, as far as it was read: TGTGCCAGCAGTGAAGGGACAAGAGGCATT.

About this clone: The CDR3 end is not reached by the read, which stops 3 residues before it; the germline J gene fills it in. The V and J genes are TRBV18 and TRBJ2-7; D gene unclear. The CDR3 loop spans 12 amino acids. V shed 2 bases and J shed 1 base, with 3 bases lying between them. From germline, CDR1 is KGHSH and CDR2 LQKENI. The CDR3 sequence: CASSPSSYEQYF. CDR3 DNA (partial): TGTGCCAGCTCACCATCGTCCTACGAG.

On this clone itself: A junction boundary mismatches the germline segment, possibly from a read error. The read terminates 3 residues ahead of where the CDR3 ends, so the germline J gene completes it. The chain is built from TRBV4-2 and TRBJ2-2; 10 nucleotides line up with TRBD2. Germline V gene lookup returns CDR1 LGHNA and CDR2 YNFKEQ. The CDR3 totals 17 residues. The part of the CDR3 DNA that was read is TGCGCCAGCAGCGGGGAGCTAGCGGGAGTTTGGACCGGGGAG. Encoded protein: CASSGELAGVWTGE. The CDR3 in its entirety is CASSGELAGVWTGELFF.

CDR3 bases read: TGCGCCAGCAGTCTTCACACAGGGCTCCACAATGAG. Translating gives CASSLHTGLHNE. The whole CDR3 is CASSLHTGLHNEQFF. The rearrangement uses TRBV23-1 and TRBJ2-1; D possibly corresponds to TRBD1 (6 bases). The read comes to an end 3 residues before the CDR3 does, leaving the germline J gene to fill in the end. TRBV23-1 is marked as an open reading frame, function uncertain. The CDR3 has 15 amino acids. V was cut by 4 bases and J by 5 bases, with 15 bases left in between.

Worth noting for this clone: The read ends 3 residues early relative to the CDR3; the germline J gene fills the gap. The chain joins TRBV20-1 to TRBJ2-3; D gene uncertain. The CDR3 covers 15 residues. V lost 3 bases, J lost 1 base, and 14 bases lay in between. CDR1 and CDR2 (germline): DFQATT, SNEGSKA (reference sequence). The sequenced CDR3 bases are TGCAGTGCTAGGGCGGCGCCGGTGGGCACAGATACG. As protein: CSARAAPVGTDT. The CDR3 in its entirety is CSARAAPVGTDTQYF.

About this clone: The sequenced fragment ends 3 residues before the CDR3 boundary, so the rest is inferred from the germline J gene. The chain combines TRBV18 with TRBJ2-2, with TRBD1 matching over 8 bases. V was pared by 3 bases and J by 0 bases, with 3 bases of the junction left unmatched. Germline-derived CDR1 and CDR2 are KGHSH and LQKENI. CDR3 length: 16 residues. CDR3 protein: CASSPWTGTNTGELFF. CDR3 bases read: TGTGCCAGCTCACCCTGGACAGGGACGAACACCGGGGAG.

As to this clone: Compared with germline, one end of the junction differs, possibly owing to a read error. The read gets to within 3 residues of the CDR3 end, and the germline J gene fills in the rest. The chain couples TRBV7-7 to TRBJ2-1; a weak D match, TRBD1 (6 bases). The CDR3 covers 13 residues. CDR1 and CDR2 (germline): SSHAT, FNYEAQ (reference sequence). The covered CDR3 bases are TGTGCTAGCAGCCGCGACAGGTACAATGAG. Its translation is CASSRDRYNE. The complete CDR3 sequence is CASSRDRYNEQFF. The full variable domain, completed using reference TRBV7-7 and TRBJ2-1, is GAGVSQSPRYKVTKRGQDVTLRCDPISSHATLYWYQQALGQGPEFLTYFNYEAQPDKSGLPSDRFSAERPEGSISTLTIQRTEQRDSAMYRCASSRDRYNEQFFGPGTRLTVL.